One T cell receptor (beta chain) is described in this entry. This entry belongs to a study of T cell changes during pregnancy in multiple sclerosis. Trimming took 1 base from V and 3 from J; bases not matched to a gene: 4. Germline CDR1 reads LNHDA; CDR2 reads SQIVND (reference sequence). The length of the CDR3 is 16 residues. The method was immunoSEQ multiplex PCR; TCRdb's version includes in-frame clones alone and lacks a portion of them. The sample carries over 35,000 clones, 80% to 95% recorded once. Source material: peripheral blood. V and J are TRBV19 and TRBJ2-7, with 12 bases lining up with TRBD2. This clonotype originated in a female donor with multiple sclerosis, enrolled in a pregnancy study. This CDR3 is CASSIGGLAGGYEQYF. The CDR3 coding sequence is TGTGCCAGTAGTATAGGGGGACTAGCGGGTGGCTACGAGCAGTACTTC.